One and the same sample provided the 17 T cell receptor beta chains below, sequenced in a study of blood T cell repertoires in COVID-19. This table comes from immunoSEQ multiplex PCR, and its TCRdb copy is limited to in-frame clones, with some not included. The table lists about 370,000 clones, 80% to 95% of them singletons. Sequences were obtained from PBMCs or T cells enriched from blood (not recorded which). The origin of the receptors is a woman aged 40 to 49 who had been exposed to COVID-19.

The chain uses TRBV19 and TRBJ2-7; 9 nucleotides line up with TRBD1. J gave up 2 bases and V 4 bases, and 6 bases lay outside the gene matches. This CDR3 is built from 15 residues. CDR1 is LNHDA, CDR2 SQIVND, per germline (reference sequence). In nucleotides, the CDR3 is TGTGCCAGTAGTACTACAGGGGGCGGAACCTACGAGCAGTACTTC. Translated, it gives CASSTTGGGTYEQYF.

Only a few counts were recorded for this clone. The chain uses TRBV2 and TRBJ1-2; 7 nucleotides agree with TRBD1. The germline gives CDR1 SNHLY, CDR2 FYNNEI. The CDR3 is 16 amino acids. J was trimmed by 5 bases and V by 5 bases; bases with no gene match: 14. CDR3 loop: CASSIGTAGSGYGYTF. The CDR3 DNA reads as TGTGCCAGCAGTATAGGGACAGCCGGTTCTGGGTATGGCTACACCTTC.

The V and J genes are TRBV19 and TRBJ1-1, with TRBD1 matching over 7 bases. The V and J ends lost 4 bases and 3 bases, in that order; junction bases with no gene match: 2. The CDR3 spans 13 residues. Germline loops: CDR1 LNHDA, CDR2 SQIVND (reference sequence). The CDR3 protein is CASSTGGYTEAFF. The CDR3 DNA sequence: TGTGCCAGTAGTACAGGGGGTTACACTGAAGCTTTCTTT.

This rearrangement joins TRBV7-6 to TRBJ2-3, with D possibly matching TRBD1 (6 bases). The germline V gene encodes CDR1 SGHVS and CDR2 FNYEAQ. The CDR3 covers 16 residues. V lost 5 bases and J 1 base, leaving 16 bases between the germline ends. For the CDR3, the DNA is TGTGCCAGCAGCGCCGCGGGTGGGGGCGGCACAGATACGCAGTATTTT. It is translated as CASSAAGGGGTDTQYF.

The CDR3 region is CASSESRESYGYTF. CDR3 bases: TGTGCCAGCAGTGAAAGCCGAGAGTCGTATGGCTACACCTTC. The V call is TRBV2, the J call TRBJ1-2; D gene uncertain. V lost 2 bases and J 5 bases, leaving 12 bases between the germline ends. Looked up from germline, CDR1 is SNHLY and CDR2 is FYNNEI. The CDR3 consists of 14 residues.

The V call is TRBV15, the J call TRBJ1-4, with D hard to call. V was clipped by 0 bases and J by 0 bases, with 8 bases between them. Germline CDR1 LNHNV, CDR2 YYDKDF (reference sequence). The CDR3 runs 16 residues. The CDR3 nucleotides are TGTGCCACCAGCAGAGATTCAGGTGCAACTAATGAAAAACTGTTTTTT. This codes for CATSRDSGATNEKLFF. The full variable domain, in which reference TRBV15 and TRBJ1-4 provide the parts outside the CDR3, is DAMVIQNPRYQVTQFGKPVTLSCSQTLNHNVMYWYQQKSSQAPKLLFHYYDKDFNNEADTPDNFQSRRPNTSFCFLDIRSPGLGDTAMYLCATSRDSGATNEKLFFGSGTQLSVL.

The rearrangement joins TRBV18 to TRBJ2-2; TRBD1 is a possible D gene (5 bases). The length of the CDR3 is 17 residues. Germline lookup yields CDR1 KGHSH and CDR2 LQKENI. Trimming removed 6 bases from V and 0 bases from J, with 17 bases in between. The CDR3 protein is CASSPYQTDTNTGELFF. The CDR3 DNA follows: TGTGCCAGCTCCCCCTACCAGACAGACACGAACACCGGGGAGCTGTTTTTT.

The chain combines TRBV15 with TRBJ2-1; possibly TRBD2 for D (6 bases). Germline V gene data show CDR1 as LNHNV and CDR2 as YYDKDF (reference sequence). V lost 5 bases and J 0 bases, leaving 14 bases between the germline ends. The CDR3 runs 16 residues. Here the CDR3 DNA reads TGTGCCACCAGCTTAGAGCGGGCAAGCTCCTACAATGAGCAGTTCTTC. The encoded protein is CATSLERASSYNEQFF.

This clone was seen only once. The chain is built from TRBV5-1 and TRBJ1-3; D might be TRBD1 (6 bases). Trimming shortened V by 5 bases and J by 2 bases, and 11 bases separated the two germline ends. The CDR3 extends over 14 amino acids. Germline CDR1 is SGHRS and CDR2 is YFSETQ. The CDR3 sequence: CASRSGEPGNTIYF. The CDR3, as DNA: TGCGCCAGCAGATCAGGGGAACCTGGAAACACCATATATTTT.

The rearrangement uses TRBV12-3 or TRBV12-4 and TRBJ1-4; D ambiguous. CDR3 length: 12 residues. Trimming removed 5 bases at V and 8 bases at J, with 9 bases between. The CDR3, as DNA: TGTGCCAGCAGTCCCGGAGGAGAAAAACTGTTTTTT. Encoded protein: CASSPGGEKLFF.

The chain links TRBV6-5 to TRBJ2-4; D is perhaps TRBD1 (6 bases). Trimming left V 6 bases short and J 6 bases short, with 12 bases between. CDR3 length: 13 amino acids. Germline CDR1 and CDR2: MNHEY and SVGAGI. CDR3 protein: CASRSGQINIQYF. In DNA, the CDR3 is TGTGCCAGCAGGTCCGGACAGATAAACATTCAGTACTTC.

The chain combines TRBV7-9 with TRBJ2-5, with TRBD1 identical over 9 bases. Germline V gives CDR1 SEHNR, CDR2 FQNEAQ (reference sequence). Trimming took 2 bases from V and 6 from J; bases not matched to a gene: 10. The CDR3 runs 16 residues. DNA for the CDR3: TGTGCCAGCAGCTTACAGGTTGGGACAGGGTGGCAGACCCAGTACTTC. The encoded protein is CASSLQVGTGWQTQYF.

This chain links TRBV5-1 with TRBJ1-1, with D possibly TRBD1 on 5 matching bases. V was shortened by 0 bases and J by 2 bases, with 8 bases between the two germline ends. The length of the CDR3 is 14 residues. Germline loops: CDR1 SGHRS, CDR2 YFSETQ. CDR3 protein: CASSLEQVNTEAFF. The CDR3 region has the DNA TGCGCCAGCAGCTTGGAACAGGTTAACACTGAAGCTTTCTTT.

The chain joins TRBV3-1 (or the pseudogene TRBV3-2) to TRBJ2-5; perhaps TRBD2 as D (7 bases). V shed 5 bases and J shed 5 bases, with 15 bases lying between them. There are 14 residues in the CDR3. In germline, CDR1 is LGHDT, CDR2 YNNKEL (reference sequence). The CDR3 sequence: CASSLGGAGETQYF. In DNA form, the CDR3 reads TGTGCCAGCAGCTTAGGGGGGGCCGGGGAGACCCAGTACTTC.

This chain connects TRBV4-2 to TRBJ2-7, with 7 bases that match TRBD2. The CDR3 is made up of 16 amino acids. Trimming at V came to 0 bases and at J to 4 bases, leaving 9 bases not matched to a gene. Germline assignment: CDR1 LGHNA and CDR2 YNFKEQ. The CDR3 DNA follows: TGTGCCAGCAGCCAAGATTCTAGCGGAGCCTGGTACGAGCAGTACTTC. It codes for CASSQDSSGAWYEQYF.

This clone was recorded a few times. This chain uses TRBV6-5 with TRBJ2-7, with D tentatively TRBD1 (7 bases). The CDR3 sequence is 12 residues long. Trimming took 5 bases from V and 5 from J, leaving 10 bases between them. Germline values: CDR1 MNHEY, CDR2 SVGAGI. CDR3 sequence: CASSLRGDEQYF. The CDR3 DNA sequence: TGTGCCAGCAGTCTCAGGGGGGACGAGCAGTACTTC.

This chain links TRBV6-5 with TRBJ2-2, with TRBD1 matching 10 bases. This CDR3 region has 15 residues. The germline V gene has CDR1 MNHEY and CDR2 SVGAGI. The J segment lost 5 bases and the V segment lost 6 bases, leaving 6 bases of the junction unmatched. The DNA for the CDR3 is TGTGCCAGCAGGTCCGGGACAGGGGAAACCGGGGAGCTGTTTTTT. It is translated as CASRSGTGETGELFF.